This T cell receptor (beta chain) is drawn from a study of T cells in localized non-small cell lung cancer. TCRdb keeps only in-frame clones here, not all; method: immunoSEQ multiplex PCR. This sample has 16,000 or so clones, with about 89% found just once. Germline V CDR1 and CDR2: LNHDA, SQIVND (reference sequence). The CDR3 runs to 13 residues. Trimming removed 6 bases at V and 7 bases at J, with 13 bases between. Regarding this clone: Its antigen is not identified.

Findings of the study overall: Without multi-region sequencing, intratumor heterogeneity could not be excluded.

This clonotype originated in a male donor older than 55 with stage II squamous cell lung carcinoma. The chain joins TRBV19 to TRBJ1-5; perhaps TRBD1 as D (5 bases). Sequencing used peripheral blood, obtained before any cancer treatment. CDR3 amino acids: CASSDLRGQPQHF. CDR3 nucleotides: TGTGCCAGTAGCGACTTACGGGGGCAGCCCCAGCATTTT.